The 17 T cell receptor beta chains below come from one sample, sequenced in a study of T cells after yellow fever vaccination. TCRdb re-analysed the 5' RACE reads in MiXCR, keeping a single row per CDR3 protein. The sample consists of some 340,000 distinct CDR3 sequences, about 11% of them appearing once. The sample consisted of CD4+ T cells sorted from PBMCs, taken 45 days after the yellow fever booster vaccination. Receptor source: a man younger than 35 who received the YFV17D yellow fever vaccine.

J is TRBJ2-7 and V is TRBV27; D is undetermined. CDR3 length: 19 residues. Germline values: CDR1 MNHEY, CDR2 SMNVEV (reference sequence). Between the trimmed V and J ends, which lost 3 bases and 2 bases, there was a span of 26 bases. The CDR3 loop reads CASSLHAVVQEPRPYEQYV. CDR3 DNA sequence: TGTGCCAGCAGTTTGCATGCGGTGGTTCAGGAGCCGCGACCCTACGAGCAGTACGTC.

This clonotype showed up just a few times. The V call is TRBV5-1, the J call TRBJ2-5, with TRBD2 matching over 13 bases. Germline V gives CDR1 SGHRS, CDR2 YFSETQ. With V trimmed by 4 bases and J by 1 base, 1 base remained unmatched. The CDR3 loop spans 15 amino acids. The CDR3 region is CASSGLAGVQETQYF. For the CDR3, the DNA is TGCGCCAGCAGCGGACTAGCGGGGGTCCAAGAGACCCAGTACTTC.

The sample holds a few counts of this clonotype. This chain connects TRBV25-1 to TRBJ1-1, with D perhaps TRBD1 (5 bases). V was pared by 2 bases and J by 6 bases, with 10 bases between. The CDR3 loop spans 13 amino acids. Germline V lookup: CDR1 MGHDK, CDR2 SYGVNS. The CDR3 DNA reads as TGTGCCAGCAGTGAACAGGGACCTTCTGAAGCTTTCTTT. This translates into CASSEQGPSEAFF. Full variable domain (remainder filled in from reference TRBV25-1 and TRBJ1-1): EADIYQTPRYLVIGTGKKITLECSQTMGHDKMYWYQQDPGMELHLIHYSYGVNSTEKGDLSSESTVSRIRTEHFPLTLESARPSHTSQYLCASSEQGPSEAFFGQGTRLTVV.

This clonotype was counted a few times. The J gene is TRBJ1-3, the V gene TRBV9, with D unresolved. Trimming cost V 2 bases and J 4 bases, with 4 bases left between them. The CDR3 runs to 12 residues. Germline CDR1 and CDR2: SGDLS and YYNGEE. The CDR3 protein is CASSVQGNTIYF. The CDR3 DNA is TGTGCCAGCAGCGTTCAAGGAAACACCATATATTTT.

This clonotype was seen at least ten times. J is TRBJ2-3 and V is TRBV7-3; 10 bases are a match to TRBD2. Germline-derived CDR1 and CDR2 are SGHTA and FQGTGA. The junction had 2 bases not matched to a gene; V was cut back by 4 bases and J by 4 bases. This CDR3 spans 14 amino acids. In DNA form, the CDR3 reads TGTGCCAGCAGCTCTGGACTAGCGGCAGATACGCAGTATTTT. This sequence encodes CASSSGLAADTQYF. Combining the CDR3 with reference TRBV7-3 and TRBJ2-3 gives the whole variable domain GAGVSQTPSNKVTEKGKYVELRCDPISGHTALYWYRQSLGQGPEFLIYFQGTGAADDSGLPNDRFFAVRPEGSVSTLKIQRTERGDSAVYLCASSSGLAADTQYFGPGTRLTVL.

This clonotype was recorded at least ten times. The V and J genes are TRBV2 and TRBJ2-7; D uncertain. This CDR3 spans 13 amino acids. CDR1 and CDR2 (germline): SNHLY, FYNNEI. With 4 bases removed from V and 6 bases from J, the gap between germline ends came to 13 bases. CDR3 bases: TGTGCCAGCAGTGCCGGCGGATATAGCGAGCAGTACTTC. As protein: CASSAGGYSEQYF.

This clonotype has a handful of counts. The chain couples TRBV10-3 to TRBJ2-3; D gene ambiguous. CDR1 is ENHRY, CDR2 SYGVKD, per germline. Trimming took off 0 bases at V and 5 bases at J, with 6 bases between the two ends. This CDR3 has 13 amino acids. The CDR3, as DNA: TGTGCCATCAGTGAGTCGAGAGGAGATACGCAGTATTTT. Encoded protein: CAISESRGDTQYF.

A few counts support this clonotype. The chain combines TRBV29-1 with TRBJ2-2; 7 nucleotides line up with TRBD1. Germline V CDR1 and CDR2: SQVTM, ANQGSEA. Losses at the gene ends were 7 bases for V and 5 bases for J; bases not matched to a gene: 10. The CDR3 sequence is 14 residues long. In DNA form, the CDR3 reads TGCAGCGGGATAGGGACAGCCGAAACCGGGGAGCTGTTTTTT. This codes for CSGIGTAETGELFF.

The chain joins TRBV6-6 to TRBJ2-3, with no clear D. The CDR3 runs 13 residues. From germline, CDR1 is MNHNY and CDR2 SVGAGI (reference sequence). V lost 8 bases and J 0 bases, leaving 9 bases between the germline ends. The chain's CDR3 is CASQMPSTDTQYF. The CDR3 DNA follows: TGTGCCAGCCAAATGCCGAGCACAGATACGCAGTATTTT.

This chain uses TRBV5-1 with TRBJ2-5; the D is unclear. Germline V gene lookup returns CDR1 SGHRS and CDR2 YFSETQ. The V gene lost 4 bases and the J gene lost 5 bases, with 12 bases spanning the gap. The CDR3 consists of 13 residues. CDR3 sequence: CASSAGIGETQYF. For the CDR3, the DNA is TGCGCCAGCAGCGCTGGGATTGGGGAGACCCAGTACTTC.

The V and J genes are TRBV5-4 and TRBJ2-1, with D possibly matching TRBD1 (5 bases). Germline V lookup: CDR1 SGHNT, CDR2 YYREEE (reference sequence). The length of the CDR3 is 16 residues. Trimming shortened V by 2 bases and J by 2 bases, and 14 bases separated the two germline ends. CDR3 amino acids: CASSLPSGLAYNEQFF. DNA of the CDR3: TGTGCCAGCAGCTTACCTTCAGGGCTCGCCTACAATGAGCAGTTCTTC.

This clonotype came up a few times. The chain links TRBV19 to TRBJ1-1; 11 positions agree with TRBD1. The CDR3 has 14 residues. V shed 6 bases and J 4 bases; nucleotides not matched to a gene: 4. Per germline, CDR1 LNHDA and CDR2 SQIVND (reference sequence). DNA of the CDR3: TGTGCCAGTAGAGGACAGGGGGCAGGCACTGAAGCTTTCTTT. Translated: CASRGQGAGTEAFF.

This clonotype was picked up a small number of times. The chain uses TRBV7-9 and TRBJ2-1, with D maybe TRBD2 (6 bases). V dropped 1 base and J dropped 12 bases, with 13 bases sitting between them. The CDR3 is 13 amino acids. Per the germline V gene, CDR1 is SEHNR and CDR2 is FQNEAQ (reference sequence). The CDR3 spells CASSLELAAVQFF. The CDR3 DNA reads TGTGCCAGCAGCTTAGAACTAGCCGCCGTGCAGTTCTTC.

The chain joins TRBV6-6 to TRBJ2-1; D unclear. The CDR3 has 12 residues. Per germline, CDR1 MNHNY and CDR2 SVGAGI (reference sequence). With 6 bases removed from V and 9 bases from J, the gap between germline ends came to 12 bases. CDR3 residues: CASSTDGPEQFF. The CDR3 region has the DNA TGTGCCAGCAGCACCGACGGCCCTGAGCAGTTCTTC.

This clonotype was detected many times. The V and J genes are TRBV27 and TRBJ2-1; TRBD2 aligns across 9 bases. This CDR3 spans 15 amino acids. The V segment lost 7 bases and the J segment 4 bases; nucleotides outside the gene matches: 8. The germline CDR1 and CDR2 sequences are MNHEY and SMNVEV (reference sequence). The CDR3 loop reads CASTSASGGYNEQFF. In DNA, the CDR3 is TGTGCCAGCACCTCCGCCAGCGGGGGGTACAATGAGCAGTTCTTC.

J is TRBJ1-6 and V is TRBV6-5; a possible D gene is TRBD1 (5 bases). The germline V gene encodes CDR1 MNHEY and CDR2 SVGAGI. Trimming took off 6 bases at V and 7 bases at J, with 16 bases between the two ends. The CDR3 covers 15 residues. CDR3 DNA sequence: TGTGCCAGCAGCCTCGGGTCCAGGGCGAATTCACCCCTCCACTTT. Translated, it gives CASSLGSRANSPLHF.

The CDR3 sequence: CASSLMAEAFF. CDR3 nucleotide sequence: TGTGCCAGCAGCTTAATGGCTGAAGCTTTCTTT. The chain employs TRBV11-2 and TRBJ1-1, with D hard to call. Trimming left V 2 bases short and J 6 bases short, with 4 bases between. Germline values: CDR1 SGHAT, CDR2 FQNNGV. This CDR3 has 11 residues.